These T cell receptor beta chains were read from a single sample in a study of cytomegalovirus exposure and HLA in healthy donors. Repertoires were generated with immunoSEQ multiplex PCR, while TCRdb's copy carries only in-frame clones and drops some. The sample lists 150,000 or so clones; 75% to 80% were seen once. Sequenced sample: PBMCs. The source is a male donor in good health and CMV-seronegative. Both conserved end residues are part of each CDR3. A D gene is named only where the DNA matches it firmly. The listing skips clone size in some rows; elsewhere it reads once, few, many or a size class.

v_call	clone_size	d_call	cdr3_length	j_call	cdr3_nt	cdr3_aa
TRBV10-3	once	.	13	TRBJ1-1	TGTGCCATCAGTGGGGGGCCACCCGGTGAAGCTTTCTTT	CAISGGPPGEAFF
TRBV18	.	TRBD2	15	TRBJ2-7	TGTGCCAGCTCACCTCTGGGAGGGGCTTACTACAAGCAGTACTTC	CASSPLGGAYYKQYF
TRBV6-1	.	.	12	TRBJ1-1	TGTGCCAGCATGTGGACAGCCGGAGAAGCTTTCTTT	CASMWTAGEAFF
TRBV6-1	few	TRBD1	14	TRBJ1-1	TGTGCCGGTGGACAGGGGGATGGTGTCACTGAAGCTTTCTTT	CAGGQGDGVTEAFF
TRBV7-9	few	TRBD1	12	TRBJ2-1	TGTGCCAGCAGTCAGAGACAGGGTGAGCAGTTCTTC	CASSQRQGEQFF
TRBV29-1	.	.	12	TRBJ2-7	TGCAGCGTTGGAGAGGGCTACTCGGTGCAGTACTTC	CSVGEGYSVQYF
TRBV5-1	.	TRBD1	16	TRBJ2-3	TGCGCCAGCAGCTCGACAGGGAGAACTAGCACAGATACGCAGTATTTT	CASSSTGRTSTDTQYF
TRBV7-2	.	.	13	TRBJ1-5	TGTGCCAGCAGCTTGGGCGTAAGTCAGCCCCAGCATTTT	CASSLGVSQPQHF
TRBV30	.	.	10	TRBJ2-1	TGTGCCTGGAGTCAGGAGGGCCAGTTCTTC	CAWSQEGQFF
TRBV5-1	.	.	13	TRBJ2-7	TGCGCCAGCAGCTTGACAGGGTTCGACGAGCAGTACTTC	CASSLTGFDEQYF
TRBV25-1	.	TRBD2	15	TRBJ2-7	TGTGCCAGCACTCCCCCGACTAGCGGGTCCTACGAGCAGTACTTC	CASTPPTSGSYEQYF
TRBV10-3	few	.	12	TRBJ2-7	TGTGCCATCAGCTACGACAGGAACGAGCAGTACTTC	CAISYDRNEQYF
TRBV27	.	TRBD1	15	TRBJ1-6	TGTGCCAGCAGTTTCAGGGGGACCTATAATTCACCCCTCCACTTT	CASSFRGTYNSPLHF
TRBV5-1	.	TRBD2	15	TRBJ2-1	TGCGCCAGCAGCTTGGGACTAGCGGGGTTCAATGAGCAGTTCTTC	CASSLGLAGFNEQFF
TRBV9	.	.	15	TRBJ1-5	TGTGCCAGCAGCGGGGGGCTAGGCTCGGATCAGCCCCAGCATTTT	CASSGGLGSDQPQHF
TRBV6-5	.	TRBD1	15	TRBJ2-7	TGTGCCAGCAGCACCGACAGGGACCCCTCCTACGAGCAGTACTTC	CASSTDRDPSYEQYF
TRBV21-1	.	.	20	TRBJ2-3	TGTGCCAGCAGCAAAGACCCTCCCGGGACTAGCGGGAGGGCGAAAGATACGCAGTATTTT	CASSKDPPGTSGRAKDTQYF
TRBV27	.	.	19	TRBJ1-5	TGTGCCAGCAGTCCAAAACCCCTTTGGACAGCCAGTGGCAATCAGCCCCAGCATTTT	CASSPKPLWTASGNQPQHF
TRBV7-3	.	.	14	TRBJ2-3	TGTGCCAGCAGCCCTGGGGGGAGCACAGATACGCAGTATTTT	CASSPGGSTDTQYF
TRBV9	.	TRBD1	17	TRBJ1-2	TGTGCCAGCAGCGACAGGGGGGGACACGGCCAAGGAGATGGCTACACCTTC	CASSDRGGHGQGDGYTF
TRBV5-1	.	.	15	TRBJ1-1	TGCGCCAGCAGCCCTCAATGGACAGAGAACACTGAAGCTTTCTTT	CASSPQWTENTEAFF
TRBV19	.	TRBD1	14	TRBJ1-5	TGTGCCAGTAGCGCAGACAGGGTCGGTCAGCCCCAGCATTTT	CASSADRVGQPQHF
TRBV7-9	.	.	12	TRBJ1-1	TGTGCCAGCAAGCCCGGGGACACTGAAGCTTTCTTT	CASKPGDTEAFF